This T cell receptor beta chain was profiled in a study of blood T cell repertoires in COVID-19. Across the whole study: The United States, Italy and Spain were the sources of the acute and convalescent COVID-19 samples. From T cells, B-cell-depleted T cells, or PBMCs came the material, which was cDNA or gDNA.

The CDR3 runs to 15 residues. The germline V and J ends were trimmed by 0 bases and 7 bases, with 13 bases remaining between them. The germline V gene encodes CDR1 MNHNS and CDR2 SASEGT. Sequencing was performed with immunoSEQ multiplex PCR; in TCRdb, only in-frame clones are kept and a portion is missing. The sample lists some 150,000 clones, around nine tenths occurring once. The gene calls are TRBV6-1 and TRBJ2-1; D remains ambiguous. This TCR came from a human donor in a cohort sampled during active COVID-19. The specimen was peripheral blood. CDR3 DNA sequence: TGTGCCAGCAGTGAAGCTCACACTACGAAGAATGAGCAGTTCTTC. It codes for CASSEAHTTKNEQFF.